This is a list of T cell receptor beta chains from one sample in a study of blood T cell repertoires in COVID-19. Assay used: immunoSEQ multiplex PCR; TCRdb lists only in-frame clones, some missing. The sample shows around 140,000 clones, roughly 79% of them seen only once. Sequencing was performed on peripheral blood. The receptors shown here come from a woman aged 60 to 75 with acute or convalescent COVID-19. The CDR3 runs from the conserved cysteine through the conserved F or W. A D gene is named only where the DNA matches it firmly. The size entry is marked missing in some rows and otherwise reads once, few, many or a size class.

J gene | D gene | clone size | V gene | CDR3 protein | CDR3 DNA
TRBJ2-7 | TRBD1 | NA | TRBV27 | CASSLGQGLFYEQYF | TGTGCCAGCAGTTTGGGACAGGGCCTATTTTACGAGCAGTACTTC
TRBJ1-1 | TRBD1 | once | TRBV7-9 | CASSLITGGEAFF | TGTGCCAGCAGCTTGATTACAGGGGGGGAAGCTTTCTTT
TRBJ2-2 | TRBD2 | NA | TRBV19 | CASSIPLSGINTGELFF | TGTGCCAGTAGTATCCCTCTTAGCGGGATTAACACCGGGGAGCTGTTTTTT
TRBJ1-2 | NA | NA | TRBV3-1/TRBV3-2 | CASSQSLGYTF | TGTGCCAGCAGCCAGTCGTTGGGCTACACCTTC
TRBJ1-2 | TRBD1 | NA | TRBV5-1 | CASSNTQGFPYGYTF | TGCGCCAGCAGCAACACACAGGGGTTTCCATATGGCTACACCTTC
TRBJ1-5 | NA | NA | TRBV7-8 | CASSLPGRSNQPQHF | TGTGCCAGCAGCTTACCAGGGCGTTCCAATCAGCCCCAGCATTTT
TRBJ1-1 | NA | NA | TRBV5-1 | CASSLEATVNTEAFF | TGCGCCAGCAGCTTGGAGGCGACAGTGAACACTGAAGCTTTCTTT
TRBJ1-4 | NA | NA | TRBV3-1/TRBV3-2 | CASSQRQSNEKLFF | TGTGCCAGCAGCCAGCGACAGTCTAATGAAAAACTGTTTTTT
TRBJ2-3 | TRBD2 | NA | TRBV7-3 | CASSREGRGTDTQYF | TGTGCCAGCAGCAGGGAGGGCCGCGGCACAGATACGCAGTATTTT
TRBJ1-2 | NA | few | TRBV30 | CAWGDDSNYGYTF | TGTGCCTGGGGCGACGACAGTAACTATGGCTACACCTTC
TRBJ2-2 | NA | NA | TRBV5-1 | CASSGFWSPGTGELFF | TGCGCCAGCAGCGGATTTTGGTCCCCAGGGACTGGGGAGCTGTTTTTT
TRBJ2-7 | TRBD1 | few | TRBV5-5 | CASSPHSRGLYEQYF | TGTGCCAGCAGCCCTCATTCCAGGGGGCTATACGAGCAGTACTTC
TRBJ2-7 | NA | few | TRBV1 | CTSSHRASSGRSYEQYF | TGCACCAGCAGCCACCGAGCGTCTAGCGGGAGGTCTTACGAGCAGTACTTC
TRBJ1-2 | TRBD1 | NA | TRBV7-9 | CASSLVSDKNRGPHNF | TGTGCCAGCAGCTTAGTGTCCGACAAAAACAGGGGTCCCCACAACTTC
TRBJ2-1 | NA | NA | TRBV2 | CASSKELYNEQFF | TGTGCCAGCAGTAAAGAACTCTACAATGAGCAGTTCTTC
TRBJ1-3 | NA | once | TRBV28 | CASSLVVGATTGNTIYF | TGTGCCAGCAGTTTGGTCGTGGGTGCTACTACTGGAAACACCATATATTTT
TRBJ2-7 | TRBD2 | once | TRBV18 | CASSPGTSGSLYEQYF | TGTGCCAGCTCACCAGGGACTAGCGGGAGTCTATACGAGCAGTACTTC
TRBJ2-7 | TRBD2 | NA | TRBV7-2 | CASSPLGGSSYEQYF | TGTGCCAGCAGCCCGCTAGGCGGGAGCTCCTACGAGCAGTACTTC
TRBJ1-2 | NA | NA | TRBV6-5 | CASRAFSQGYGYTF | TGTGCCAGCAGGGCCTTTTCGCAGGGCTATGGCTACACCTTC
TRBJ1-6 | NA | NA | TRBV3-1/TRBV3-2 | CASKQGSSNSPLHF | TGTGCCAGCAAACAGGGCAGTTCTAATTCACCCCTCCACTTT
TRBJ2-7 | TRBD1 | NA | TRBV11-2 | CASSLWAGTGNSYEQYF | TGTGCCAGCAGCTTATGGGCCGGGACAGGCAACTCCTACGAGCAGTACTTC
TRBJ1-5 | NA | NA | TRBV18 | CASSPSGNQPQHF | TGTGCCAGCTCACCTAGTGGCAATCAGCCCCAGCATTTT
TRBJ2-1 | TRBD2 | NA | TRBV29-1 | CSVEDPELAGDEQFF | TGCAGCGTTGAAGATCCCGAACTAGCGGGAGATGAGCAGTTCTTC
TRBJ2-7 | TRBD2 | once | TRBV11-2 | CASSLRLAVKRGEQYF | TGTGCCAGCAGCTTGAGACTAGCGGTTAAACGTGGCGAGCAGTACTTC
TRBJ2-7 | TRBD2 | NA | TRBV7-9 | CASSPGLAGTYEQYF | TGTGCCAGCAGCCCAGGACTAGCGGGAACCTACGAGCAGTACTTC
TRBJ1-1 | NA | NA | TRBV5-6 | CASSWTANTEAFF | TGTGCCAGCAGCTGGACAGCCAACACTGAAGCTTTCTTT
TRBJ2-5 | TRBD2 | NA | TRBV2 | CASITGLAGVGTQYF | TGTGCCAGCATTACGGGACTAGCGGGAGTGGGGACCCAGTACTTC
TRBJ2-5 | TRBD2 | NA | TRBV14 | CASSTQLAGFQETQYF | TGTGCCAGCAGCACGCAACTAGCGGGATTCCAAGAGACCCAGTACTTC
TRBJ1-6 | TRBD1 | few | TRBV18 | CASSPGTASPLHF | TGTGCCAGCTCACCTGGGACAGCCAGTCCCCTCCACTTT
TRBJ2-1 | TRBD1 | NA | TRBV29-1 | CSVEWTGSYNEQFF | TGCAGCGTTGAGTGGACAGGGTCCTACAATGAGCAGTTCTTC
TRBJ2-3 | TRBD2 | NA | TRBV30 | CAWSLAGFTDTQYF | TGTGCCTGGAGTTTAGCGGGGTTCACAGATACGCAGTATTTT
TRBJ2-3 | NA | NA | TRBV27 | CASSFDWRTDTQYF | TGTGCCAGCAGTTTCGACTGGAGAACAGATACGCAGTATTTT
TRBJ2-7 | NA | NA | TRBV6-2/TRBV6-3 | CASSYSSTNPIYF | TGTGCCAGCAGTTACTCGTCGACTAATCCTATATACTTC
TRBJ1-6 | NA | NA | TRBV27 | CASSPQAQGPASPLHF | TGTGCCAGCAGTCCTCAGGCTCAGGGGCCGGCTTCACCCCTCCACTTT
TRBJ2-7 | NA | NA | TRBV11-1 | CASSLLAGMAYEQYF | TGTGCCAGCAGCTTACTCGCAGGAATGGCCTACGAGCAGTACTTC
TRBJ2-3 | TRBD2 | NA | TRBV9 | CASSALVAGGTQYF | TGTGCCAGCAGCGCGCTAGTGGCGGGGGGTACGCAGTATTTT
TRBJ2-7 | TRBD2 | few | TRBV14 | CASSQTGSGRYEQYF | TGTGCCAGCAGCCAAACGGGTAGCGGGAGGTACGAGCAGTACTTC
TRBJ1-5 | NA | few | TRBV11-2 | CASSLDGGRRPQHF | TGTGCCAGCAGCTTAGATGGGGGGAGACGGCCCCAGCATTTT
TRBJ1-1 | NA | NA | TRBV28 | CASSYRLLDMNTEAFF | TGTGCCAGCAGCTACCGGTTGTTAGATATGAACACTGAAGCTTTCTTT
TRBJ2-7 | NA | NA | TRBV30 | CAWSVSRDLVSYEQYF | TGTGCCTGGAGTGTATCACGGGATCTCGTCTCCTACGAGCAGTACTTC
TRBJ1-6 | NA | NA | TRBV19 | CASRGLSHNSPLHF | TGTGCCAGTAGAGGACTCTCTCATAATTCACCCCTCCACTTT
TRBJ1-5 | NA | NA | TRBV5-4 | CASSLGLNQPQHF | TGTGCCAGCAGCTTGGGGCTCAATCAGCCCCAGCATTTT
TRBJ2-3 | TRBD2 | once | TRBV9 | CASSVYSGRPDTQYF | TGTGCCAGCAGCGTATACAGCGGGAGGCCAGATACGCAGTATTTT
TRBJ2-1 | TRBD2 | NA | TRBV29-1 | CSVRRGTSGINEQFF | TGCAGCGTTCGAAGAGGGACTAGCGGGATTAATGAGCAGTTCTTC
TRBJ2-3 | TRBD2 | once | TRBV10-3 | CAISQTSGTDTQYF | TGTGCCATCAGCCAGACTAGCGGCACAGATACGCAGTATTTT
TRBJ2-4 | TRBD2 | few | TRBV2 | CASTHSGALKNIQYF | TGTGCCAGCACCCATAGCGGGGCGTTGAAAAACATTCAGTACTTC
TRBJ1-1 | NA | NA | TRBV29-1 | CSVWDSAIMNTEAFF | TGCAGCGTATGGGACTCCGCTATAATGAACACTGAAGCTTTCTTT
TRBJ2-1 | NA | NA | TRBV5-4 | CASSPTGVIYNEQFF | TGTGCCAGCAGCCCTACGGGAGTGATCTACAATGAGCAGTTCTTC
TRBJ2-2 | TRBD2 | NA | TRBV7-8 | CASSLDAGVRTGELFF | TGTGCCAGCAGCTTAGACGCGGGAGTACGAACCGGGGAGCTGTTTTTT
TRBJ2-7 | TRBD2 | NA | TRBV5-1 | CASGLPGLATYEQYF | TGCGCCAGCGGATTACCGGGACTAGCCACCTACGAGCAGTACTTC
TRBJ2-1 | NA | NA | TRBV7-8 | CASSPVVGRGSYNEQFF | TGTGCCAGCAGCCCCGTGGTGGGCAGGGGCAGCTACAATGAGCAGTTCTTC
TRBJ2-6 | TRBD1 | once | TRBV3-1/TRBV3-2 | CASSSRDRGSGANVLTF | TGTGCCAGCAGCTCTCGGGACAGGGGCTCGGGGGCCAACGTCCTGACTTTC
TRBJ1-2 | TRBD1 | NA | TRBV19 | CASSRPGQVPYSTF | TGTGCCAGTAGCCGACCTGGACAGGTACCTTATTCTACCTTC